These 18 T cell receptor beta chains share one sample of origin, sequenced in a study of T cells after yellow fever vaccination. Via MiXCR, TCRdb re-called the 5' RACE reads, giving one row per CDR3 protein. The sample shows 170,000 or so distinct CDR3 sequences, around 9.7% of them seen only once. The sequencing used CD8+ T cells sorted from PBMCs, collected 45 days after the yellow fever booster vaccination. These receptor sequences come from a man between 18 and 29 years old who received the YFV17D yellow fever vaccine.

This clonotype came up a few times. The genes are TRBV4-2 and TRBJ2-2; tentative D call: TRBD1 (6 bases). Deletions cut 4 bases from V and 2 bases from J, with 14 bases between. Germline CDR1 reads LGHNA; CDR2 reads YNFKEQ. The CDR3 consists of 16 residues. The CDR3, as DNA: TGTGCCAGCAGCCGGTCAGGGGCATTTAACACCGGGGAGCTGTTTTTT. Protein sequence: CASSRSGAFNTGELFF.

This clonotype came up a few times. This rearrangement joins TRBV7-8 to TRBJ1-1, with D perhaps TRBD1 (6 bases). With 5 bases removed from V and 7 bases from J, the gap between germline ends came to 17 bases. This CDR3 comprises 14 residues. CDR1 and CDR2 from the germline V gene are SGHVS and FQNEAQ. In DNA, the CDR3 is TGTGCCAGCAGCCCCGACAGGAGGAGTGGTGAAGCTTTCTTT. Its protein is CASSPDRRSGEAFF.

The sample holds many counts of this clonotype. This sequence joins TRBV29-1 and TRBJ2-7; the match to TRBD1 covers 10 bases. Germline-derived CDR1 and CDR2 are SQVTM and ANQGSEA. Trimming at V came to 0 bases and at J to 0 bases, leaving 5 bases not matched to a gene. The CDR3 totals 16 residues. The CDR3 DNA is TGCAGCGTTGAAGAAAAGAGGACAGGGGGCTCCTACGAGCAGTACTTC. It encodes CSVEEKRTGGSYEQYF.

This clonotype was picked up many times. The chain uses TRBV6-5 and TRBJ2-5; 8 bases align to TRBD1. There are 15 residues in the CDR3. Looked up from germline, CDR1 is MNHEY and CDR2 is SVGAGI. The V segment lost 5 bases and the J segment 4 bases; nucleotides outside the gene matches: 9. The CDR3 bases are TGTGCCAGCAGTGCCCCCGGGGGACAGGCAGAGACCCAGTACTTC. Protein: CASSAPGGQAETQYF.

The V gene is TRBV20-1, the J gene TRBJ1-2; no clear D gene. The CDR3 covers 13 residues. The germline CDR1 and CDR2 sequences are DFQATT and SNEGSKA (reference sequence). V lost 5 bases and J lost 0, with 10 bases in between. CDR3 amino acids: CSAEDGANYGYTF. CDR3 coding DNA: TGCAGTGCTGAAGACGGAGCTAACTATGGCTACACCTTC.

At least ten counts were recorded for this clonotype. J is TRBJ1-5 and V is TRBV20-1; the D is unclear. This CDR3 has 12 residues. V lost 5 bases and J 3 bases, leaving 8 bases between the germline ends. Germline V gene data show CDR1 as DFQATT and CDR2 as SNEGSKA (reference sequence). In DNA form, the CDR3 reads TGCAGTGCTCCCGTCCCCAATCAGCCCCAGCATTTT. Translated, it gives CSAPVPNQPQHF.

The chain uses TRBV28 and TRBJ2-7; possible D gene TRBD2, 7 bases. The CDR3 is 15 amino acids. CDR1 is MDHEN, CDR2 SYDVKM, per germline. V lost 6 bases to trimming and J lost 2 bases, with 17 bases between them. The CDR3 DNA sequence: TGTGCCAGCAGCCACCGACCGGGGGGCCCCTACGAGCAGTACGTC. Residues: CASSHRPGGPYEQYV.

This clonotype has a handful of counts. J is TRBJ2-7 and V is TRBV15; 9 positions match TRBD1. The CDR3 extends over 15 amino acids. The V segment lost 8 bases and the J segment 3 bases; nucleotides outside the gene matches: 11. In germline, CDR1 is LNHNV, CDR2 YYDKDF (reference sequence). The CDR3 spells CATGLNRGLFYEQYF. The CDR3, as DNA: TGTGCCACCGGGCTTAACAGGGGGCTTTTCTACGAGCAGTACTTC.

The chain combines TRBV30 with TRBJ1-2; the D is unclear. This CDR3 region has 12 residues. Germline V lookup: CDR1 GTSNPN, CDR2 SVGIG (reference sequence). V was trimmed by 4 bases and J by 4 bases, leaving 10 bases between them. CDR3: CAWKESFYGYTF. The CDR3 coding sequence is TGTGCCTGGAAGGAATCTTTCTATGGCTACACCTTC.

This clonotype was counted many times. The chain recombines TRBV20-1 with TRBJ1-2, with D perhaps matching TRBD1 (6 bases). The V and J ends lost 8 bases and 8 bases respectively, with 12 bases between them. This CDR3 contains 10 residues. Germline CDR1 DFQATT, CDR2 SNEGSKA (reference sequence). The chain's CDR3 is CSSQGLGYTF. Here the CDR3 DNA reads TGCAGTAGTCAGGGGCTCGGCTACACCTTC.

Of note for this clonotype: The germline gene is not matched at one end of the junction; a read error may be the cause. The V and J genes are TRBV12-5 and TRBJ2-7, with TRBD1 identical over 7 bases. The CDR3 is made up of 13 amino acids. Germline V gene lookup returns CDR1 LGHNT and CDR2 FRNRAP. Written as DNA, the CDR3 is TGTGCTAGTAGTTTCAGACAGGGCGACGAGCAGTACTTC. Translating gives CASSFRQGDEQYF.

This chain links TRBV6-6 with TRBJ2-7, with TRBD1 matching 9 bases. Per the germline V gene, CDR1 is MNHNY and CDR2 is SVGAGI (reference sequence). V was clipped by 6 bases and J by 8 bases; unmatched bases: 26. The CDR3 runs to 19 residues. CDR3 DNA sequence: TGTGCCAGCAGCAAACGAACTCCAGACAGGGGGGGACCTAGTTCGAAGCAGTACTTC. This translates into CASSKRTPDRGGPSSKQYF.

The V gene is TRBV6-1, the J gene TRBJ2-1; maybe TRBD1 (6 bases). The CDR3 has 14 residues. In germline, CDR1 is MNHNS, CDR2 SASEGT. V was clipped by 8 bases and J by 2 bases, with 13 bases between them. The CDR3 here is CASSRGRAYNEQFF. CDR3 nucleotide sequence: TGTGCCAGCTCCAGGGGTCGAGCCTACAATGAGCAGTTCTTC.

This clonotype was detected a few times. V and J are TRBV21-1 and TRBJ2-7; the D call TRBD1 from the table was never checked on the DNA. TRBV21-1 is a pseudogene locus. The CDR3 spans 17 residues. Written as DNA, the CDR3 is TGTGCCAGCAGAAAGGGAACCTGGGCGGGGACCTCCTACGAGCAGTACGTC. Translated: CASRKGTWAGTSYEQYV.

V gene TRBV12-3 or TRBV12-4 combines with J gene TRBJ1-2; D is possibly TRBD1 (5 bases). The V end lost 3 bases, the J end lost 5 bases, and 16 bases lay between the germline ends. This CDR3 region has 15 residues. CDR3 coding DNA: TGTGCCAGCAGTTTGTGGCAGGGTGAAGCATATGGCTACACCTTC. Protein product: CASSLWQGEAYGYTF.

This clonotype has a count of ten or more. The CDR3 reads CASSSDSWNTQYF. In DNA, the CDR3 is TGCGCCAGCAGCTCGGACAGTTGGAATACGCAGTATTTT. The V call is TRBV5-1, the J call TRBJ2-3, with D perhaps TRBD1 (6 bases). V dropped 3 bases and J dropped 7 bases, with 12 bases sitting between them. Germline CDR1 reads SGHRS; CDR2 reads YFSETQ. This CDR3 is 13 amino acids long.

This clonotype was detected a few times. The CDR3 spells CASSSGEPQHF. The CDR3 bases are TGTGCCAGCAGTTCGGGGGAGCCCCAGCATTTT. This chain joins TRBV6-5 and TRBJ1-5; tentative D call: TRBD1 (5 bases). Germline V gene data show CDR1 as MNHEY and CDR2 as SVGAGI. Trimming pared 4 bases from V and 8 bases from J, leaving 6 bases between. The CDR3 spans 11 residues.

CDR3 amino acids: CSVRENRYEQYF. CDR3 nucleotide sequence: TGCAGCGTCAGGGAAAATCGCTACGAGCAGTACTTC. The chain has TRBV29-1 and TRBJ2-7, with a tentative D call TRBD1 (5 bases). Germline V CDR1 and CDR2: SQVTM, ANQGSEA. The CDR3 is 12 residues long. V lost 6 bases, J lost 3 bases, and 12 bases lay in between.